The 2 T cell receptor beta chains below come from one sample, sequenced in a study of cytomegalovirus exposure and HLA in healthy donors (dated by TCRdb to the late 2010s). Library preparation used the immunoSEQ multiplex PCR assay. For the multiplex PCR, a mixture combining 60 forward primers for TCR Vbeta segments and 13 reverse primers for TCR Jbeta segments was used. Held by TCRdb, this immuneACCESS table contains in-frame sequences only and omits some clones. Under half of the omission traces to an unresolved V gene where checked; the cause of the rest is unknown. This sample comprises around 100,000 clones, about 70% of them detected only once. Roughly 8.7% of the sample is in the top ten clones. The sequenced material came from PBMCs. The source of these receptors is a man aged 25-45 years in good health and CMV-seropositive.

There are a few counts of this clone. CDR3 DNA: TGTGCCAGTAGTATAGATGGACTAGCGGGGGAAAATGAGCAGTTCTTC. Translation: CASSIDGLAGENEQFF. The chain has TRBV19 and TRBJ2-1; 13 positions agree with TRBD2. There are 16 residues in the CDR3. V was clipped by 0 bases and J by 7 bases; unmatched bases: 3. Germline V gene sequence: CDR1 LNHDA, CDR2 SQIVND (reference sequence).

The chain has TRBV29-1 and TRBJ2-1; 9 nucleotides align to TRBD2. The V segment lost 7 bases and the J segment 4 bases; nucleotides outside the gene matches: 8. Per the germline V gene, CDR1 is SQVTM and CDR2 is ANQGSEA. CDR3 length equals 14 residues. Here the CDR3 DNA reads TGCAGCGGTGGCCGGCGGGAGGGTTACAATGAGCAGTTCTTC. This translates into CSGGRREGYNEQFF.